The 14 T cell receptor beta chains below were found in one sample sequenced in a study of CD8+CD57+ T cells in acquired aplastic anemia. TCR beta VDJ and CDR3 profiles were obtained from a genomic DNA template. Each CDR3 protein gets one entry after TCRdb re-called the reads with MiXCR. The profile shows some 120,000 distinct CDR3 sequences, about 43% of them singletons. The authors sequenced patients whose flow cytometry had shown CD8+CD57+ cell expansion. Material for sequencing was sorted CD4+, CD8+, or CD8+CD57+ T cells (not recorded which) from PBMCs. The source of these receptors is a human donor with aplastic anemia.

V and J are TRBV6-1 and TRBJ2-2; no clear D. Germline V gene lookup returns CDR1 MNHNS and CDR2 SASEGT. This CDR3 contains 15 residues. With 5 bases removed from V and 0 bases from J, the gap between germline ends came to 10 bases. The CDR3 loop is CASSPSPSNTGELFF. In DNA form, the CDR3 reads TGTGCCAGCAGTCCCAGCCCGTCGAACACCGGGGAGCTGTTTTTT.

The rearrangement uses TRBV10-3 and TRBJ1-6, with D unresolved. Germline V CDR1 and CDR2: ENHRY, SYGVKD. Trimming removed 0 bases from V and 7 bases from J, with 10 bases in between. The CDR3 extends over 15 amino acids. CDR3 region: CAISESSPPNSPLHF. DNA for the CDR3: TGTGCCATCAGTGAGTCCTCGCCCCCAAATTCACCCCTCCACTTT.

This clonotype showed up many times. This rearrangement joins TRBV20-1 to TRBJ1-2; tentatively, D is TRBD1 (6 bases). The germline gives CDR1 DFQATT, CDR2 SNEGSKA (reference sequence). The CDR3 has 14 amino acids. The CDR3 DNA reads TGCACCCCAAGGGGGTTTATTTCTAACTATGGCTACACCTTC. It is translated as CTPRGFISNYGYTF.

Details on this clonotype: Given a much more abundant clone one base away, this may be a read error. The CDR3 spells CASSQELADQGTQYF. CDR3 nucleotides: TGTGCCAGCAGCCAAGAACTAGCGGATCAAGGGACCCAGTACTTC. The chain links TRBV4-2 to TRBJ2-5; TRBD2 aligns across 8 bases. Germline CDR1 reads LGHNA; CDR2 reads YNFKEQ. This CDR3 has 15 amino acids.

This chain uses TRBV11-2 with TRBJ2-7, with 8 nucleotides matching TRBD2. There are 16 residues in the CDR3. Germline V CDR1 and CDR2: SGHAT, FQNNGV. Trimming took 2 bases from V and 0 from J; bases not matched to a gene: 6. The DNA of the CDR3 is TGTGCCAGCAGCTTAATGGGTAGCGGGATCTCCTACGAGCAGTACTTC. Its protein is CASSLMGSGISYEQYF.

At least ten counts were recorded for this clonotype. V usage is TRBV5-1 and J usage is TRBJ1-1; D perhaps matches TRBD1 (5 bases). This CDR3 spans 15 amino acids. V shed 0 bases and J shed 5 bases, with 14 bases lying between them. Germline CDR1 and CDR2: SGHRS and YFSETQ. The CDR3 here is CASSLDLGVGTEAFF. CDR3 coding DNA: TGCGCCAGCAGCTTGGACTTGGGGGTTGGGACTGAAGCTTTCTTT.

V is TRBV28 and J is TRBJ1-1; a weak D match, TRBD1 (6 bases). The length of the CDR3 is 13 residues. V dropped 7 bases and J dropped 3 bases, with 12 bases sitting between them. The germline CDR1 and CDR2 sequences are MDHEN and SYDVKM. The CDR3 is CASIGGGHTEAFF. The DNA of the CDR3 is TGTGCCAGCATAGGGGGAGGACACACTGAAGCTTTCTTT.

This clonotype was detected only a few times. J is TRBJ1-6 and V is TRBV28, with D perhaps matching TRBD1 (5 bases). The CDR3 is 18 amino acids. V lost 3 bases and J 5 bases, leaving 20 bases between the germline ends. CDR1 is MDHEN, CDR2 SYDVKM, per germline. In DNA, the CDR3 is TGTGCCAGCAGTTTCCCCGTCAGCCGGACGGGGGATAATTCACCCCTCCACTTT. Its translation: CASSFPVSRTGDNSPLHF.

In its sample, this clonotype was seen many times. The J gene is TRBJ1-3, the V gene TRBV19; no clear D. V lost 7 bases and J lost 4, with 8 bases in between. Looked up from germline, CDR1 is LNHDA and CDR2 is SQIVND (reference sequence). The length of the CDR3 is 12 residues. The CDR3 DNA reads as TGTGCCAGTACTGCGGGGGGAAACACCATATATTTT. Residues: CASTAGGNTIYF.

This rearrangement joins TRBV9 to TRBJ1-6; 7 bases fit TRBD1. The CDR3 contains 15 residues. With 1 base clipped from V and 9 bases from J, the junction kept 7 bases outside the gene matches. Germline V gene lookup returns CDR1 SGDLS and CDR2 YYNGEE. The CDR3 sequence is CASSVTGTARSPLHF. The DNA of the CDR3 is TGTGCCAGCAGCGTAACCGGGACAGCACGTTCACCCCTCCACTTT.

This clonotype was counted ten times or more. This chain joins TRBV6-6 and TRBJ2-7; possible D gene TRBD1, 6 bases. Looked up from germline, CDR1 is MNHNY and CDR2 is SVGAGI (reference sequence). The ends were cut back, 6 bases at V and 0 bases at J, with 9 bases in the middle. The CDR3 totals 13 residues. The CDR3: CASRDSRSYEQYF. CDR3 DNA sequence: TGTGCCAGCAGGGACAGCCGCTCCTACGAGCAGTACTTC.

This clonotype was picked up many times. The V and J genes are TRBV4-2 and TRBJ2-3, with 8 nucleotides matching TRBD2. The length of the CDR3 is 16 residues. The V gene's germline CDR1 is LGHNA and CDR2 YNFKEQ. Germline trimming cut 0 bases from V and 2 bases from J; bases unmatched to any gene: 4. The DNA for the CDR3 is TGTGCCAGCAGCCAAGAGGCTAGCGGGTACACAGATACGCAGTATTTT. Translated, it gives CASSQEASGYTDTQYF.

Worth noting for this clonotype: A much more abundant neighbour one base away suggests this may be a read error. The chain has TRBV6-4 and TRBJ2-3; 10 bases are a match to TRBD2. Germline values: CDR1 MRHNA, CDR2 SNTAGT. The CDR3 covers 15 residues. The CDR3 DNA sequence: TGTGCCAGCGGTGACAGCGGGGGGGCCTTAGATACGCAGTATTTT. This translates into CASGDSGGALDTQYF.

This clonotype was detected many times. This chain uses TRBV28 with TRBJ1-3, with no clear D. Trimming shortened V by 2 bases and J by 2 bases, and 13 bases separated the two germline ends. CDR1 is MDHEN, CDR2 SYDVKM, per germline. The CDR3 contains 16 residues. The CDR3, as DNA: TGTGCCAGCAGTTTAACTGGCAGTACCCCTGGAAACACCATATATTTT. It is translated as CASSLTGSTPGNTIYF.